This T cell receptor (beta chain) stems from a study of CD8 T cells in Susac syndrome. The length of the CDR3 is 15 residues. V lost 4 bases and J lost 4; bases outside the gene matches: 9. The RNA input was about 0.5 to 1 ug, and it was reverse transcribed with random hexamers. Amplification of TCR beta CDR3 used immunoSEQ multiplex PCR across 54 Vbeta and 13 Jbeta. TCRdb reprocessed the immunoSEQ multiplex PCR reads with MiXCR, giving one entry per CDR3 protein. The sample has 150,000 to 200,000 distinct CDR3 sequences; 93% are singletons. Sequencing of TCR beta was performed on blood CD8+ and CD4+ T cells. Controls were drawn from healthy donors and were matched for age and sex. Isolation of CD8+ and CD4+ T cells was performed negatively, whereas enrichment of TEMRA cells was done by FACS.

This TCR derives from a human donor in good health. The chain has TRBV12-3 or TRBV12-4 and TRBJ2-5; 7 positions match TRBD2. Sample: CD4+ T cells from PBMCs. CDR3 residues: CASSWSGTMGETQYF. The CDR3 DNA reads TGTGCCAGCAGTTGGTCCGGGACTATGGGAGAGACCCAGTACTTC.